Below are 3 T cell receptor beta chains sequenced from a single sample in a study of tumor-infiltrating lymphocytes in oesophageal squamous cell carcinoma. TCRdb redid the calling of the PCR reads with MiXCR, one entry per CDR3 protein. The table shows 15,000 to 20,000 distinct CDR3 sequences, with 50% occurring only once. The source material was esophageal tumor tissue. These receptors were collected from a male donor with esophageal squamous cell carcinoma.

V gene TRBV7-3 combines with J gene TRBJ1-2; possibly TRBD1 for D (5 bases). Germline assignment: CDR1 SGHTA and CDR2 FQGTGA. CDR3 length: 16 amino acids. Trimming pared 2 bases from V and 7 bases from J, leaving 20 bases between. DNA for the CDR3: TGTGCCAGCAGCTTACGCCCGAGTTCCAGGGAAGTTGGCTACACCTTC. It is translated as CASSLRPSSREVGYTF.

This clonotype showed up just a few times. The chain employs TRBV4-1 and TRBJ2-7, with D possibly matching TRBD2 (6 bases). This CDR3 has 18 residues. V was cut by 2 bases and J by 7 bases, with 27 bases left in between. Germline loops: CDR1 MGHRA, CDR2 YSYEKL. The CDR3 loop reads CASSQPSASASSYNEQYF. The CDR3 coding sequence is TGCGCCAGCAGCCAACCCTCGGCTAGCGCGAGCTCCTACAATGAGCAGTACTTC.

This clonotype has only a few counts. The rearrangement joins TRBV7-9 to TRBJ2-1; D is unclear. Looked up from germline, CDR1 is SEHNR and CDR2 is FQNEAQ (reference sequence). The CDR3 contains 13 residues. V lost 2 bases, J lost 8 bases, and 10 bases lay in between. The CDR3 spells CASSLYQPYEQFF. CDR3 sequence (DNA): TGTGCCAGCAGCTTATACCAGCCTTATGAGCAGTTCTTC. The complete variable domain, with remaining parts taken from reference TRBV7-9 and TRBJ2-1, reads DTGVSQNPRHKITKRGQNVTFRCDPISEHNRLYWYRQTLGQGPEFLTYFQNEAQLEKSRLLSDRFSAERPKGSFSTLEIQRTEQGDSAMYLCASSLYQPYEQFFGPGTRLTVL.